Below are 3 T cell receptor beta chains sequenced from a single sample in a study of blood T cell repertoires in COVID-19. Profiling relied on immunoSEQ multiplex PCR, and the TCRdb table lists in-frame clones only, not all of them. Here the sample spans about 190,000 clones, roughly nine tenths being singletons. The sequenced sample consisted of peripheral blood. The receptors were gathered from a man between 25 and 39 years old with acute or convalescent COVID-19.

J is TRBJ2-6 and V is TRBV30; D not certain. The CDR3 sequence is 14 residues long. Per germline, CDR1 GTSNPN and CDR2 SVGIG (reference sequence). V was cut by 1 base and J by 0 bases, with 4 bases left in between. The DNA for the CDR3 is TGTGCCTGGAGTGCCGGCTCTGGGGCCAACGTCCTGACTTTC. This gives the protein CAWSAGSGANVLTF.

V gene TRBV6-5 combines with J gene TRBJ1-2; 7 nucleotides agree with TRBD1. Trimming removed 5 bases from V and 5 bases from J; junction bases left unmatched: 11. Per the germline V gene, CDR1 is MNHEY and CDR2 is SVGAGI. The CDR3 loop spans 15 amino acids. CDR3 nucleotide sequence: TGTGCCAGCAGTCCACCCCCGGGGACAGAGTATGGCTACACCTTC. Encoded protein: CASSPPPGTEYGYTF.

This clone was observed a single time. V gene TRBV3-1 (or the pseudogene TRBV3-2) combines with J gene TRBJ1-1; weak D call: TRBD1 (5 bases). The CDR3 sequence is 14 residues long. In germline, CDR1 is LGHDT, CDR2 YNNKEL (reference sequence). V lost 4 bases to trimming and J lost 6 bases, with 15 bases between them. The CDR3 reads CASSLSGLRAEAFF. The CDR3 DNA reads TGTGCCAGCAGCCTTTCAGGGCTCCGCGCTGAAGCTTTCTTT.